This T cell receptor beta chain came from a study of blood T cell repertoires in COVID-19. Participants, roughly 18 to 100 years old, spanned fewer than 25 US areas. The study recruited exposed participants who had met a COVID-19 case within 2 weeks before entry. In the original workflow: Estimation of nucleated cell counts relied on the amplification of reference gene primers. Assay used: immunoSEQ multiplex PCR; TCRdb lists only in-frame clones, some missing. That table supplies the V and J calls and clone size; D and trimming were determined from the DNA. The data contain about 220,000 clones, almost 90% of them singletons. The ends were cut back, 2 bases at V and 0 bases at J, with 11 bases in the middle. This CDR3 spans 16 amino acids. Per the germline V gene, CDR1 is SNHLY and CDR2 is FYNNEI.

Material: PBMCs or T cells enriched from blood (not recorded which). This clonotype originated in a man younger than 40 who had been exposed to COVID-19. The V gene is TRBV2, the J gene TRBJ2-1; D may be TRBD1 (5 bases). For the CDR3, the DNA is TGTGCCAGCAGTGAAAGGACACCGAGCTCCTACAATGAGCAGTTCTTC. Its translation is CASSERTPSSYNEQFF.